The sequence of this T cell receptor beta chain was determined in a study of T cell repertoires in cytomegalovirus infection. The overall study: The public TCR beta signatures pointed to both CMV infection and matching HLA type. Notes on the study in general: Accumulated public TCR beta family frequency recognized individuals carrying CMV together with the relevant HLA.

TCRdb itself ran the reads through MiXCR, one entry per CDR3 protein. The sample contains about 500,000 distinct CDR3 sequences, roughly 34% of which appear only once. Notes on this clonotype: The antigen remains unidentified.

This CDR3 is 13 amino acids long. The V end was cut by 5 bases, the J end by 0 bases, with 8 bases between. The V gene's germline CDR1 is DFQATT and CDR2 SNEGSKA (reference sequence). The sequence was obtained from a human donor in good health (CMV status not recorded). Some clones in this sample may be carry-over from other donors' samples. Sequencing used cultured PBMCs, obtained from culture after CMV antigen stimulation. The chain links TRBV20-1 to TRBJ1-5, with a weak D call TRBD1 (6 bases). Here the CDR3 reads CSASRGSNQPQHF. CDR3 nucleotide sequence: TGCAGTGCTTCCAGGGGTAGCAATCAGCCCCAGCATTTT.